The 13 T cell receptor beta chains presented below share a single source sample, sequenced in a study of early T cells in non-severe SARS-CoV-2 infection. TCRdb redid the calling of the 5' RACE reads with MiXCR, one entry per CDR3 protein. The sample consists of some 89,000 distinct CDR3 sequences, 9.5% to 12% of them appearing once. Sequenced material: whole blood, taken at baseline. All receptors come from an adult who was a healthcare worker with PCR-confirmed SARS-CoV-2 infection or an uninfected control (not recorded which).

Only a few counts were recorded for this clonotype. This chain connects TRBV11-2 to TRBJ2-1; no clear D. Trimming shortened V by 0 bases and J by 0 bases, and 9 bases separated the two germline ends. The CDR3 runs to 16 residues. Looked up from germline, CDR1 is SGHAT and CDR2 is FQNNGV. As DNA, the CDR3 is TGTGCCAGCAGCTTAGACACTCAGAGCTCCTACAATGAGCAGTTCTTC. Translating it yields CASSLDTQSSYNEQFF.

Turning to this clonotype: The junction shows a germline mismatch at one end, possibly a read error. V gene TRBV7-9 combines with J gene TRBJ2-1; no definite D call. The CDR3 is made up of 11 amino acids. Germline assignment: CDR1 SEHNR and CDR2 FQNEAQ (reference sequence). The CDR3 sequence is CVSFFASEQFF. The CDR3 nucleotides read TGTGTCAGCTTCTTTGCGTCTGAGCAGTTCTTC.

The chain joins TRBV9 to TRBJ2-1; 10 bases agree with TRBD2. V lost 4 bases, J lost 10 bases, and 17 bases stayed unmatched. The CDR3 totals 17 residues. Germline loops: CDR1 SGDLS, CDR2 YYNGEE. CDR3 protein: CASSPRSGGAIPWEQFF. The CDR3 DNA is TGTGCCAGCAGCCCCCGCAGCGGGGGGGCAATTCCGTGGGAGCAGTTCTTC.

A few counts support this clonotype. The rearrangement links TRBV6-2 or TRBV6-3 to TRBJ2-1; D gene uncertain. Trimming took 7 bases from V and 7 from J, leaving 8 bases between them. Germline CDR1 reads MNHEY; CDR2 reads SVGEGT. The CDR3 is 11 amino acids. CDR3 protein: CASTLGNEQFF. CDR3 nucleotides: TGTGCCAGCACCCTCGGTAATGAGCAGTTCTTC.

With regard to this clonotype: With a much larger clone just one base away, this may be a read error. The rearrangement uses TRBV5-5 and TRBJ2-7; D uncertain. The germline CDR1 and CDR2 sequences are SGHKS and YYEKEE (reference sequence). V dropped 0 bases and J dropped 6 bases, with 22 bases sitting between them. CDR3 length: 17 residues. The CDR3 sequence: CASSLASITGGAREQYF. The CDR3, as DNA: TGTGCCAGCAGCTTGGCCAGTATAACCGGCGGTGCGCGCGAGCAGTACTTC. The variable domain in full, completed from reference TRBV5-5 and TRBJ2-7, reads DAGVTQSPTHLIKTRGQQVTLRCSPISGHKSVSWYQQVLGQGPQFIFQYYEKEERGRGNFPDRFSARQFPNYSSELNVNALLLGDSALYLCASSLASITGGAREQYFGPGTRLTVT.

V is TRBV7-2 and J is TRBJ1-2; D may be TRBD1 (5 bases). The V and J ends lost 7 bases and 5 bases respectively, with 11 bases between them. CDR3 length: 12 residues. CDR1 and CDR2 from the germline V gene are SGHTA and FQGNSA. The CDR3 is CASTLTDYGYTF. The CDR3 DNA is TGTGCCAGCACCTTGACAGATTATGGCTACACCTTC.

In this sample, this clonotype turned up many times. The J gene is TRBJ2-2, the V gene TRBV12-3 or TRBV12-4; no reliable D call. This CDR3 is 14 amino acids long. The germline V and J ends were trimmed by 2 bases and 7 bases, with 11 bases remaining between them. This CDR3 is CASSLRASSGELFF. The CDR3 DNA reads TGTGCCAGCAGTTTAAGAGCCTCCAGCGGGGAGCTGTTTTTT.

The DNA for the CDR3 is TGTGCCATCAGTGGCTCTGGAAGGGGACAGGGTACGCAGTATTTT. Amino acid sequence: CAISGSGRGQGTQYF. The J gene is TRBJ2-3, the V gene TRBV10-3; 9 nucleotides match TRBD1. J was trimmed by 8 bases and V by 4 bases; bases with no gene match: 10. The CDR3 runs 15 residues. Germline V gene data show CDR1 as ENHRY and CDR2 as SYGVKD.

The V call is TRBV29-1, the J call TRBJ2-3; 8 bases are shared with TRBD2. CDR1 SQVTM and CDR2 ANQGSEA come from the germline V gene. There are 15 residues in the CDR3. Losses at the gene ends were 4 bases for V and 0 bases for J; bases not matched to a gene: 6. CDR3 DNA sequence: TGCAGCGTTGCCGGCGGGGGGTCTAGCACAGATACGCAGTATTTT. Protein sequence: CSVAGGGSSTDTQYF.

The table lists this clonotype with many counts. The chain employs TRBV4-1 and TRBJ2-3; TRBD1 is a possible D gene (5 bases). Germline V CDR1 and CDR2: MGHRA, YSYEKL. CDR3 length: 15 amino acids. V lost 4 bases and J lost 2, with 13 bases in between. CDR3 sequence: CASSLTAHDTDTQYF. The CDR3 nucleotides read TGCGCCAGCAGCCTGACAGCTCACGACACAGATACGCAGTATTTT.

This clonotype has a handful of counts. The V and J genes are TRBV7-9 and TRBJ2-3; the D gene is possibly TRBD1 (7 bases). Trimming cost V 2 bases and J 6 bases, with 15 bases left between them. From germline, CDR1 is SEHNR and CDR2 FQNEAQ (reference sequence). This CDR3 has 15 residues. The CDR3 is CASSLLTGTVDTQYF. CDR3 DNA sequence: TGTGCCAGCAGCTTATTGACAGGGACTGTGGATACGCAGTATTTT.

The rearrangement links TRBV5-4 to TRBJ2-1, with 9 bases that match TRBD2. Germline CDR1 and CDR2: SGHNT and YYREEE (reference sequence). The CDR3 spans 17 residues. V lost 3 bases and J lost 7; bases outside the gene matches: 14. The CDR3 DNA reads as TGTGCCAGCAGCTCATTTCTAGCGGGGATCCTAGTGAATGAGCAGTTCTTC. It translates to CASSSFLAGILVNEQFF.

The chain is built from TRBV5-1 and TRBJ2-3; possibly TRBD1 for D (6 bases). Germline values: CDR1 SGHRS, CDR2 YFSETQ. The V end lost 7 bases, the J end lost 4 bases, and 16 bases lay between the germline ends. There are 14 residues in the CDR3. CDR3 loop: CASSADSVADTQYF. The CDR3 region has the DNA TGCGCCAGCTCAGCGGACAGCGTGGCAGATACGCAGTATTTT.